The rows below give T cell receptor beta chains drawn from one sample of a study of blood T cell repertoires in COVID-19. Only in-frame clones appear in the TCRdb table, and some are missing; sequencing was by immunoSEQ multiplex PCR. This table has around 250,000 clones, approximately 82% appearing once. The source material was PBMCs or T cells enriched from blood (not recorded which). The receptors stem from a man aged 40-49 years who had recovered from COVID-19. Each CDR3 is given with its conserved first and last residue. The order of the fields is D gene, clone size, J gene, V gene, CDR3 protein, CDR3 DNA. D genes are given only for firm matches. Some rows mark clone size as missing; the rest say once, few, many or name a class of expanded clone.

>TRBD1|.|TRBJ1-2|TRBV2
CASSPQGVRYYGYTF
TGTGCCAGCAGTCCGCAGGGGGTACGGTACTATGGCTACACCTTC
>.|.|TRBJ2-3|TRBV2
CASSVAPTDTQYF
TGTGCCAGCAGTGTGGCACCGACAGATACGCAGTATTTT
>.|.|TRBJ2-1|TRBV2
CASTTLSEQFF
TGTGCCAGCACCACGTTGAGCGAGCAGTTCTTC
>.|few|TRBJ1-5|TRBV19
CASSVDSSGPLGFSQPQHF
TGTGCCAGTAGTGTGGACAGTTCAGGACCTCTGGGGTTCTCCCAGCCCCAGCATTTT
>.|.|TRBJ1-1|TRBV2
CASSLQGNTEAFF
TGTGCCAGCAGTCTACAGGGGAACACTGAAGCTTTCTTT
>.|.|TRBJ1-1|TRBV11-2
CASSLGRVMGTEAFF
TGTGCCAGCAGCTTGGGCAGGGTCATGGGCACTGAAGCTTTCTTT
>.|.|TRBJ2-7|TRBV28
CASSTQDRYEQYF
TGTGCCAGCAGTACCCAGGATCGGTACGAGCAGTACTTC
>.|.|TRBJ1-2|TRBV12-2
CASRSDRALNYGYTF
TGTGCAAGTCGCTCAGACAGGGCCCTTAACTATGGCTACACCTTC
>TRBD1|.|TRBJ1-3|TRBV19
CASSKQGYGNTIYF
TGTGCCAGTAGTAAACAGGGGTATGGAAACACCATATATTTT
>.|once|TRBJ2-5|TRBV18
CASSPGLFETQYF
TGTGCCAGCTCACCGGGACTTTTTGAGACCCAGTACTTC
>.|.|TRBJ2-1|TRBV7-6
CASSFSDSYNEQFF
TGTGCCAGCAGCTTCTCCGACAGTTACAATGAGCAGTTCTTC
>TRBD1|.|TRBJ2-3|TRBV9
CASSVLGQGARDTQYF
TGTGCCAGCAGCGTATTAGGCCAGGGGGCGAGGGATACGCAGTATTTT
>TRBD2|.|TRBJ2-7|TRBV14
CASSQSGLPGVYEQYF
TGTGCCAGCAGCCAATCGGGACTACCAGGAGTTTACGAGCAGTACTTC
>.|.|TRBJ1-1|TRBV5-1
CASSFDTGNTEAFF
TGCGCCAGCAGCTTCGATACAGGGAACACTGAAGCTTTCTTT
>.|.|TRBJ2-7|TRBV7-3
CASSLTPSVEQYF
TGTGCCAGCAGCTTAACACCTAGCGTCGAGCAGTACTTC
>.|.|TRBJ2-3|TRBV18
CASSWRQSSSTDTQYF
TGTGCCAGCTCATGGAGACAGTCCTCTAGCACAGATACGCAGTATTTT
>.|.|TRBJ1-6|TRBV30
CAWSVLGGRDSPLHF
TGTGCCTGGAGTGTACTTGGAGGCCGCGATTCACCCCTCCACTTT
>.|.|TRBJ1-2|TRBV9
CASSVSDRTRGYGYTF
TGTGCCAGCAGCGTAAGTGACAGGACTCGAGGCTATGGCTACACCTTC
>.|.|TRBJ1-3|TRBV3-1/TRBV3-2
CASSQVQANTIYF
TGTGCCAGCAGCCAAGTTCAGGCAAACACCATATATTTT
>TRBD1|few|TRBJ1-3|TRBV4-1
CASRDRDRTSGNTIYF
TGCGCCAGCAGGGACCGGGACAGGACCTCTGGAAACACCATATATTTT
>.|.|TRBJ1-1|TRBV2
CASNDRSSYWNTEAFF
TGTGCCAGCAATGACAGGTCCTCCTACTGGAACACTGAAGCTTTCTTT
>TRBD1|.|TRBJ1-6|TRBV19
CASRTGQEYNSPLHF
TGTGCCAGTAGAACCGGACAGGAGTATAATTCACCCCTCCACTTT
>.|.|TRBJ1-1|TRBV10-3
CAISESGQGSTEAFF
TGTGCCATCAGTGAGTCAGGCCAGGGGAGCACTGAAGCTTTCTTT
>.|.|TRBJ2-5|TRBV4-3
CASSQGDGIGDSQYF
TGCGCCAGCAGCCAAGGCGACGGGATTGGGGACTCCCAGTACTTC
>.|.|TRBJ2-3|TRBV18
CASSQQASTDTQYF
TGTGCCAGCTCACAGCAGGCTAGCACAGATACGCAGTATTTT
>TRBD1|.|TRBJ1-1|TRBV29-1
CSYQGAGGTEAFF
TGCAGCTACCAGGGGGCAGGTGGCACTGAAGCTTTCTTT
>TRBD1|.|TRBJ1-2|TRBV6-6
CASSLGTGGYGYTF
TGTGCCAGCAGTCTCGGGACAGGCGGCTATGGCTACACCTTC
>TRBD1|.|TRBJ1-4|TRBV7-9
CASSRDRDNEKLFF
TGTGCCAGCAGCCGGGACAGGGATAATGAAAAACTGTTTTTT
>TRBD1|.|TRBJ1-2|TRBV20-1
CSASRTGYGYTF
TGCAGTGCTAGTCGGACAGGGTATGGCTACACCTTC
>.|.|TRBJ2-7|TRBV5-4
CAISSGDEQYF
TGTGCCATCTCCTCGGGGGACGAGCAGTACTTC
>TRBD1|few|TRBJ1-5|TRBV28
CASSLIGVQGAVQPQHF
TGTGCCAGCAGTTTAATAGGCGTACAGGGGGCTGTTCAGCCCCAGCATTTT
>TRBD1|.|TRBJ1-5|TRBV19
CASSGTGGDQPQHF
TGTGCCAGTAGTGGGACAGGGGGAGATCAGCCCCAGCATTTT
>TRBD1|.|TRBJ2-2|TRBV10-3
CAIRPGQAPGMNTGELFF
TGTGCCATCAGGCCGGGACAGGCCCCGGGAATGAACACCGGGGAGCTGTTTTTT
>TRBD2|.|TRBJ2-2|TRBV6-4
CASGTSVNTGELFF
TGTGCCAGCGGGACTAGCGTCAACACCGGGGAGCTGTTTTTT
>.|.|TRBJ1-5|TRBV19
CASQTNGGYSNQPQHF
TGTGCCAGTCAAACCAACGGGGGGTATAGCAATCAGCCCCAGCATTTT
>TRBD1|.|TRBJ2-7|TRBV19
CASSRTGSYEQYF
TGTGCCAGTAGTAGGACAGGTTCCTACGAGCAGTACTTC
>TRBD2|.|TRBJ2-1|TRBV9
CASSVVTSGTNEQFF
TGTGCCAGCAGCGTAGTGACTAGCGGGACCAATGAGCAGTTCTTC
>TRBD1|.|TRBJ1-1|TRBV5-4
CASSTRQGIWTEAFF
TGTGCCAGCAGCACTCGACAGGGGATATGGACTGAAGCTTTCTTT
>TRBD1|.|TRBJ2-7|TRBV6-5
CASRDRTLYEQYF
TGTGCCAGCAGGGACAGGACGCTCTACGAGCAGTACTTC
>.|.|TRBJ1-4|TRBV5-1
CASSIHGATNEKLFF
TGCGCCAGCAGCATTCACGGTGCAACTAATGAAAAACTGTTTTTT
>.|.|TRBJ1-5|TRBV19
CASSTPLERNQPQHF
TGTGCCAGTAGTACCCCCCTCGAGCGCAATCAGCCCCAGCATTTT
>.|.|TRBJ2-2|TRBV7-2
CASSLRRLDTGELFF
TGTGCCAGCAGCCTCAGGAGACTAGACACCGGGGAGCTGTTTTTT
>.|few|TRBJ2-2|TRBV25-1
CASSVSLNTGELFF
TGTGCCAGCAGTGTTTCCCTGAACACCGGGGAGCTGTTTTTT
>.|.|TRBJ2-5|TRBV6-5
CASRRGVQETQYF
TGTGCCAGCAGACGGGGTGTACAAGAGACCCAGTACTTC
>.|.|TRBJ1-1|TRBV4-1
CASSQGWETEAFF
TGCGCCAGCAGCCAGGGGTGGGAGACTGAAGCTTTCTTT
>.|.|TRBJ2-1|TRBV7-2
CASSQDRTPYNEQFF
TGTGCCAGCAGCCAGGACCGGACACCCTACAATGAGCAGTTCTTC
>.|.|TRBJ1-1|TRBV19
CASSIGPPGSEAFF
TGTGCCAGTAGTATAGGCCCTCCCGGGAGTGAAGCTTTCTTT
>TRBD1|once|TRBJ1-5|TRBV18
CASSPPTGTGNQPQHF
TGTGCCAGCTCACCCCCGACGGGGACAGGGAATCAGCCCCAGCATTTT
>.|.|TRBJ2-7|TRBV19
CASSNRVNYEQYF
TGTGCCAGTAGTAATCGGGTCAACTACGAGCAGTACTTC
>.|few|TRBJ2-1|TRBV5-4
CASSLTSSSYNEQFF
TGTGCCAGCAGCTTAACCTCGAGCTCCTACAATGAGCAGTTCTTC
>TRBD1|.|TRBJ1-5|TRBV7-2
CASSRTGGKDQPQHF
TGTGCCAGCAGCCGGACAGGGGGCAAGGATCAGCCCCAGCATTTT
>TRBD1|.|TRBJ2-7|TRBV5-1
CASSSLTGEYEQYF
TGCGCCAGCAGCTCCTTGACAGGGGAGTACGAGCAGTACTTC
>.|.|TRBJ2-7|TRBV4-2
CASSQEGRGGADEQYF
TGTGCCAGCAGCCAAGAGGGACGAGGGGGGGCAGACGAGCAGTACTTC
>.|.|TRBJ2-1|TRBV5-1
CASRRFSVYEQFF
TGCGCCAGCAGGCGCTTCTCGGTCTATGAGCAGTTCTTC
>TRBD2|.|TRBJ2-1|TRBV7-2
CASSSPSGLDEQFF
TGTGCCAGCAGCTCTCCTAGCGGGCTGGATGAGCAGTTCTTC
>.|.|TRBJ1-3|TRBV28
CASRDGGGYSSGNTIYF
TGTGCCAGCAGGGACGGGGGGGGATACTCCTCTGGAAACACCATATATTTT
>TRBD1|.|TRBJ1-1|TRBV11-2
CASSGQGMTEAFF
TGTGCCAGCAGTGGACAGGGGATGACTGAAGCTTTCTTT
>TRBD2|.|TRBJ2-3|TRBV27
CASSLRAGGPTDTQYF
TGTGCCAGCAGTTTACGAGCGGGGGGGCCCACAGATACGCAGTATTTT
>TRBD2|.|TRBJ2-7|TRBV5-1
CASSLATSGGVYEQYF
TGCGCCAGCAGCTTGGCCACTAGCGGGGGGGTCTACGAGCAGTACTTC
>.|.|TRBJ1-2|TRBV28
CASRFPGANYGYTF
TGTGCCAGCAGATTCCCGGGGGCTAACTATGGCTACACCTTC